This is a list of T cell receptor beta chains from one sample in a study of OX40 agonist ivuxolimab in advanced cancers. Using immunoSEQ multiplex PCR, the repertoire was profiled, and TCRdb retains in-frame clones only, with some absent. The sample has 70,000 to 75,000 clones; roughly four fifths are singletons. Material: CD4+ or CD8+ T cells sorted from blood, obtained in a trial of the OX40 agonist ivuxolimab. Receptor source: an adult with an advanced solid tumor such as melanoma, head and neck, liver or kidney cancer. CDR3s include the opening cysteine and the closing phenylalanine or tryptophan. A D gene is named only where the DNA matches it firmly. Some rows have no size entry. The others give once, few or many, or a class for an expanded clone.

clone_size	v_call	j_call	d_call	cdr3_aa	cdr3_nt
few	TRBV6-5	TRBJ1-1	-	CASSYHSGRNTEAFF	TGTGCCAGCAGTTATCATTCTGGTCGGAACACTGAAGCTTTCTTT
-	TRBV2	TRBJ2-7	-	CASRVQGSGEQYF	TGTGCCAGCAGGGTACAGGGTTCGGGCGAGCAGTACTTC
-	TRBV11-3	TRBJ2-5	-	CASSLGNEETQYF	TGTGCCAGCAGCTTAGGGAATGAAGAGACCCAGTACTTC
-	TRBV10-1	TRBJ1-2	TRBD1	CASSPGQAGYTF	TGCGCCAGCAGTCCGGGACAGGCGGGCTACACCTTC
-	TRBV5-6	TRBJ2-1	TRBD2	CASSTAFTSGRGEQFF	TGTGCCAGCAGCACGGCCTTCACTAGCGGGAGAGGTGAGCAGTTCTTC
few	TRBV27	TRBJ1-6	-	CASSLSGKDYNSPLHF	TGTGCCAGCAGTTTATCGGGGAAGGACTATAATTCACCCCTCCACTTT
-	TRBV7-8	TRBJ2-5	-	CASSIWSLEETQYF	TGTGCCAGCAGTATATGGTCACTAGAAGAGACCCAGTACTTC
-	TRBV19	TRBJ2-2	-	CALRGDTGELFF	TGTGCCTTACGAGGAGACACCGGGGAGCTGTTTTTT
-	TRBV18	TRBJ2-3	-	CATKRTDTQYF	TGTGCCACCAAGCGCACAGATACGCAGTATTTT
-	TRBV5-4	TRBJ1-4	-	CASSLVGNEKLFF	TGTGCCAGCAGCTTGGTTGGGAATGAAAAACTGTTTTTT
-	TRBV6-5	TRBJ1-6	-	CASSTQGLHSPLHF	TGTGCCAGCAGTACCCAGGGTCTCCACTCACCCCTCCACTTT
-	TRBV27	TRBJ2-1	-	CASSAQQGYNEQFF	TGTGCCAGCAGTGCCCAACAGGGCTACAATGAGCAGTTCTTC
once	TRBV12-5	TRBJ1-1	-	CASGFRTANTEAFF	TGTGCTAGTGGTTTCCGGACGGCGAACACTGAAGCTTTCTTT
-	TRBV7-8	TRBJ2-7	-	CASSLLGGGSSYEQYF	TGTGCCAGCAGCTTACTCGGCGGAGGGAGCTCCTACGAGCAGTACTTC
-	TRBV7-9	TRBJ1-1	-	CASSFTAYTEAFF	TGTGCCAGCAGCTTTACCGCTTACACTGAAGCTTTCTTT
-	TRBV4-1	TRBJ1-5	-	CASSSRSGDNQPQHF	TGCGCCAGCAGCTCCCGGTCGGGGGATAATCAGCCCCAGCATTTT
once	TRBV5-1	TRBJ2-2	-	CASSLGQVDGELFF	TGCGCCAGCAGCTTGGGTCAGGTAGACGGGGAGCTGTTTTTT
-	TRBV5-1	TRBJ1-1	-	CASSRRTDLNTEAFF	TGCGCCAGCAGTCGGCGGACGGACCTGAACACTGAAGCTTTCTTT
few	TRBV6-5	TRBJ1-2	-	CASRPFGKGYTF	TGTGCCAGCAGACCCTTCGGGAAAGGCTACACCTTC
-	TRBV10-3	TRBJ2-1	TRBD1	CAISGLLGQGAYNEQFF	TGTGCCATCAGTGGCCTATTAGGACAGGGGGCCTACAATGAGCAGTTCTTC
-	TRBV19	TRBJ1-4	-	CATRRVGNEKLFF	TGTGCCACCCGGCGGGTTGGTAATGAAAAACTGTTTTTT
-	TRBV28	TRBJ2-7	-	CASRGGAGISYEQYF	TGTGCCAGCAGGGGGGGGGCAGGTATCTCCTACGAGCAGTACTTC
-	TRBV10-3	TRBJ1-1	-	CAISESFPEKAFF	TGTGCCATCAGTGAGTCGTTCCCCGAGAAAGCTTTCTTT
-	TRBV18	TRBJ1-1	-	CASSPGAYLTEAFF	TGTGCCAGCTCACCTGGGGCGTATCTGACTGAAGCTTTCTTT
-	TRBV4-1	TRBJ2-2	TRBD1	CASSYEDRGRTNTGELFF	TGCGCCAGCAGCTACGAGGACAGGGGGCGAACGAACACCGGGGAGCTGTTTTTT
-	TRBV6-4	TRBJ2-3	-	CASRDFGARKDTQYF	TGTGCCAGCAGAGACTTCGGGGCCCGGAAAGATACGCAGTATTTT
-	TRBV2	TRBJ1-2	-	CASSRAAYGYTF	TGTGCCAGCAGCCGGGCGGCCTATGGCTACACCTTC
-	TRBV27	TRBJ2-5	-	CASRKGTQETQYF	TGTGCCAGCAGGAAAGGGACTCAAGAGACCCAGTACTTC
-	TRBV19	TRBJ2-7	-	CASSMGSVREQYF	TGTGCCAGTAGTATGGGCTCGGTGAGGGAGCAGTACTTC
-	TRBV28	TRBJ1-4	-	CASSLRVEEKLFF	TGTGCCAGCAGTTTACGGGTAGAGGAAAAACTGTTTTTT
-	TRBV7-2	TRBJ2-5	TRBD1	CASSFRTGGETQYF	TGTGCCAGCAGCTTTCGGACAGGGGGAGAGACCCAGTACTTC
once	TRBV28	TRBJ2-5	TRBD2	CASSSPGTAGGTQYF	TGTGCCAGCAGTTCCCCCGGGACCGCGGGGGGGACCCAGTACTTC
-	TRBV19	TRBJ2-7	TRBD2	CASSQSGGNYEQYF	TGTGCCAGTAGCCAATCGGGGGGGAACTACGAGCAGTACTTC
-	TRBV7-2	TRBJ2-1	-	CASSPGGIRNEQFF	TGTGCCAGCAGCCCTGGGGGAATTCGCAATGAGCAGTTCTTC
-	TRBV27	TRBJ2-3	-	CASSFNFAADTQYF	TGTGCCAGCAGTTTTAATTTTGCCGCCGATACGCAGTATTTT
-	TRBV5-1	TRBJ2-2	-	CASSSGRAGELFF	TGCGCCAGCAGCTCGGGGCGAGCCGGGGAGCTGTTTTTT
-	TRBV9	TRBJ1-2	-	CASSEGYGYTF	TGTGCCAGCAGCGAAGGGTATGGCTACACCTTC
once	TRBV13	TRBJ2-3	-	CASKAGSTDTQYF	TGTGCCAGCAAGGCGGGGAGCACAGATACGCAGTATTTT